The 10 T cell receptor beta chains given below trace back to one sample, sequenced in a study of shared clonotypes between healthy human individuals. Generated by immunoSEQ multiplex PCR, the TCRdb table keeps only in-frame clones and is missing some. The repertoire holds around 1 million clones, with about three quarters as singletons. The specimen was memory CD4+ T cells sorted from blood. Stated subset: CD45RA-negative fraction. All receptors come from a man aged 18 to 30 in good health.

The V gene is TRBV9, the J gene TRBJ2-3, with 9 nucleotides matching TRBD1. Germline-derived CDR1 and CDR2 are SGDLS and YYNGEE. Trimming took 3 bases from V and 2 from J; bases not matched to a gene: 4. The CDR3 has 15 residues. The CDR3 loop is CASSAGQGVTDTQYF. CDR3 nucleotide sequence: TGTGCCAGCAGCGCGGGACAGGGAGTCACAGATACGCAGTATTTT.

The chain links TRBV10-1 to TRBJ2-7, with D hard to call. Per the germline V gene, CDR1 is WNHNN and CDR2 is SYGVQD (reference sequence). This CDR3 is built from 13 residues. The ends were cut back, 4 bases at V and 5 bases at J, with 12 bases in the middle. This chain's CDR3 is CASSATPRDEQYF. CDR3 bases: TGCGCCAGCAGTGCAACCCCCCGAGACGAGCAGTACTTC.

The V gene is TRBV28, the J gene TRBJ1-2; TRBD1 might be the D (5 bases). Germline assignment: CDR1 MDHEN and CDR2 SYDVKM. This CDR3 is 15 amino acids long. V lost 6 bases to trimming and J lost 4 bases, with 18 bases between them. In DNA form, the CDR3 reads TGTGCCAGCAGCCCCCGGGCGCGAGGGGCCTATGGCTACACCTTC. Translation gives CASSPRARGAYGYTF.

This clone appeared a single time. The chain employs TRBV19 and TRBJ2-2, with a tentative D call TRBD1 (6 bases). The CDR3 is 14 amino acids. Germline assignment: CDR1 LNHDA and CDR2 SQIVND (reference sequence). Trimming took off 6 bases at V and 6 bases at J, with 14 bases between the two ends. CDR3 protein: CASSLQGSPGELFF. DNA for the CDR3: TGTGCCAGTAGCTTACAGGGTTCTCCCGGGGAGCTGTTTTTT.

V and J are TRBV7-9 and TRBJ1-1; D possibly corresponds to TRBD1 (5 bases). The V end was cut by 2 bases, the J end by 7 bases, with 11 bases between. The CDR3 is made up of 13 amino acids. From germline, CDR1 is SEHNR and CDR2 FQNEAQ (reference sequence). CDR3 in amino acids: CASSLWGEDEAFF. The CDR3 nucleotides are TGTGCCAGCAGCTTATGGGGGGAGGATGAAGCTTTCTTT. Drawing the rest from reference TRBV7-9 and TRBJ1-1, the complete variable domain is DTGVSQNPRHKITKRGQNVTFRCDPISEHNRLYWYRQTLGQGPEFLTYFQNEAQLEKSRLLSDRFSAERPKGSFSTLEIQRTEQGDSAMYLCASSLWGEDEAFFGQGTRLTVV.

V is TRBV28 and J is TRBJ1-5; D is unresolved. Trimming removed 6 bases at V and 0 bases at J, with 9 bases between. This CDR3 region has 14 residues. Germline CDR1 MDHEN, CDR2 SYDVKM. CDR3 nucleotide sequence: TGTGCCAGCAGCACTGCGTATAGCAATCAGCCCCAGCATTTT. This encodes CASSTAYSNQPQHF.

The chain is built from TRBV5-5 and TRBJ1-6, with D unresolved. CDR3 length equals 15 residues. Trimming removed 4 bases at V and 0 bases at J, with 8 bases between. Germline-derived CDR1 and CDR2 are SGHKS and YYEKEE (reference sequence). The CDR3 is CASSASSSYNSPLHF. CDR3 DNA sequence: TGTGCCAGCAGCGCCAGTAGCTCCTATAATTCACCCCTCCACTTT.

The chain links TRBV4-3 to TRBJ1-2; 9 bases are a match to TRBD1. Unmatched junction bases numbered 3, after V lost 3 bases and J lost 1 base. The CDR3 runs 15 residues. The germline gives CDR1 LGHNA, CDR2 YSLEER. DNA for the CDR3: TGCGCCAGCAGCCAGACAGGGGGGGTTAACTATGGCTACACCTTC. Encoded protein: CASSQTGGVNYGYTF.

The chain couples TRBV4-3 to TRBJ1-2; TRBD1 agrees at 7 bases. This CDR3 is built from 16 residues. With V trimmed by 0 bases and J by 5 bases, 9 bases remained unmatched. The germline V gene encodes CDR1 LGHNA and CDR2 YSLEER. The CDR3 here is CASSQDSEGARYGYTF. The CDR3 coding sequence is TGCGCCAGCAGCCAAGATAGTGAGGGGGCGCGGTATGGCTACACCTTC.

This clone was seen more than once but under ten times. The chain joins TRBV30 to TRBJ1-1; TRBD1 matches at 7 bases. J was trimmed by 4 bases and V by 1 base; bases with no gene match: 0. The CDR3 contains 12 residues. CDR1 and CDR2 from the germline V gene are GTSNPN and SVGIG (reference sequence). The CDR3 is CAWSGTGTEAFF. In DNA form, the CDR3 reads TGTGCCTGGAGTGGGACAGGCACTGAAGCTTTCTTT.